Listed here are 6 T cell receptor beta chains from one sample, sequenced in a study of T cells in Graves' hyperthyroidism and ophthalmopathy (dated by TCRdb to the late 2010s). Library creation used multiplex PCR. The sequencing machine was an Illumina HiSeq 2000. The TCR beta CDR3 regions were amplified from RNA transcripts. The first round of RT-PCR for the TCR CDR3 was performed with the HTBI primer set and the Qiagen OneStep RT-PCR kit. The raw public data were reprocessed by TCRdb itself: fastp quality trimming at Q25, MiXCR clonotype calling, in-frame beta chains only. CDR3 protein sequences are deduplicated, and each keeps its most common genes and DNA. In this sample the table shows about 540,000 distinct CDR3 sequences, around 42% of which occur a single time. The top ten clonotypes cover 8.2% of the sample. Sequencing used peripheral blood or thyroid tissue (not recorded which). These receptors were obtained from a woman between 18 and 29 years old with Graves' hyperthyroidism. Donor details come from another sample of the same person, matched by shared clones.

This clonotype was observed many times. The chain recombines TRBV9 with TRBJ1-6; the match to TRBD1 covers 9 bases. Germline V lookup: CDR1 SGDLS, CDR2 YYNGEE. J lost 8 bases, V lost 0 bases, and 3 bases had no gene match. The CDR3 is 15 amino acids. CDR3 sequence (DNA): TGTGCCAGCAGCGTAGGGGACAGGGTGCATTCACCCCTCCACTTT. Translation: CASSVGDRVHSPLHF.

The chain has TRBV20-1 and TRBJ2-7; maybe TRBD2 (6 bases). V gave up 4 bases and J gave up 5 bases, with 21 bases separating them. Germline values: CDR1 DFQATT, CDR2 SNEGSKA (reference sequence). The CDR3 has 15 amino acids. The CDR3 nucleotides are TGCAGTGCTACCCTACCATGGGTAGCGGAGGACGAGCAGTACTTC. As protein: CSATLPWVAEDEQYF.

The V and J genes are TRBV6-5 and TRBJ1-1, with 8 nucleotides matching TRBD1. The ends lost 4 bases at V and 10 bases at J; junction bases unmatched: 8. The CDR3 sequence is 13 residues long. Per the germline V gene, CDR1 is MNHEY and CDR2 is SVGAGI. The CDR3 DNA reads as TGTGCCAGCAGTTTAAAGCAGGGGGCAGGAGCTTTCTTT. It specifies CASSLKQGAGAFF.

Details on this clonotype: Here the CDR3 omits its conserved ending phenylalanine or tryptophan, so a read error is the likely source. The CDR3 is CASTPTASSTGELFY. Here the CDR3 DNA reads TGTGCCAGCACCCCGACTGCGTCGAGCACCGGGGAGCTGTTTTAT. The genes are TRBV7-9 and TRBJ2-2; D is ambiguous. There are 15 residues in the CDR3. Trimming took 7 bases from V and 4 from J, leaving 16 bases between them. The germline CDR1 and CDR2 sequences are SEHNR and FQNEAQ (reference sequence).

The chain is built from TRBV2 and TRBJ2-7, with TRBD2 as a possible D gene (5 bases). V dropped 9 bases and J dropped 0 bases, with 15 bases sitting between them. Germline loops: CDR1 SNHLY, CDR2 FYNNEI. CDR3 size: 14 residues. CDR3 coding DNA: TGTGCCAGTCCAGGCGGGCTCTACTCCTACGAGCAGTACTTC. This gives the protein CASPGGLYSYEQYF.

This clonotype was seen more than once but under ten times. This rearrangement joins TRBV24-1 to TRBJ2-2; D call uncertain. CDR1 is KGHDR, CDR2 SFDVKD, per germline. This CDR3 region has 13 residues. Trimming removed 5 bases at V and 4 bases at J, with 7 bases between. DNA for the CDR3: TGTGCCACCAGTGTGGTCCGCACCGGGGAGCTGTTTTTT. It encodes CATSVVRTGELFF.